Only a few counts were recorded for the clone carrying this T cell receptor (beta chain). Its antigen is unidentified. Sequenced by immunoSEQ multiplex PCR; TCRdb stores in-frame clones only, minus some. The data show about 300,000 clones, around 76% seen once. V was cut by 1 base and J by 1 base, with 8 bases left in between. The germline V gene encodes CDR1 SGHAT and CDR2 FQNNGV. This CDR3 region has 15 residues. Frozen-stored PBMCs produced roughly 2 micrograms of genomic DNA for TCR beta libraries. This sample stems from a study of cytotoxic CD8 clonotypes in ibrutinib-treated CLL. Across the study: The patients comprised 11 relapsed/refractory and roughly 15 treatment-naive cases, around 17 IGHV unmutated. Following a median approximately eleven months of treatment, with a range of 6 to 36, response samples were taken. Notes on the study in general: Contraction or stability on treatment characterized the public clonotypes, which were uncommon.

The sample was PBMCs, taken at disease progression, from a patient treated with ibrutinib. The chain employs TRBV11-2 and TRBJ2-1, with D unresolved. The receptor was isolated from a human donor with chronic lymphocytic leukemia. The CDR3 protein is CASSLGGISYNEQFF. The CDR3 region has the DNA TGTGCCAGCAGCTTAGGGGGAATTTCCTACAATGAGCAGTTCTTC.